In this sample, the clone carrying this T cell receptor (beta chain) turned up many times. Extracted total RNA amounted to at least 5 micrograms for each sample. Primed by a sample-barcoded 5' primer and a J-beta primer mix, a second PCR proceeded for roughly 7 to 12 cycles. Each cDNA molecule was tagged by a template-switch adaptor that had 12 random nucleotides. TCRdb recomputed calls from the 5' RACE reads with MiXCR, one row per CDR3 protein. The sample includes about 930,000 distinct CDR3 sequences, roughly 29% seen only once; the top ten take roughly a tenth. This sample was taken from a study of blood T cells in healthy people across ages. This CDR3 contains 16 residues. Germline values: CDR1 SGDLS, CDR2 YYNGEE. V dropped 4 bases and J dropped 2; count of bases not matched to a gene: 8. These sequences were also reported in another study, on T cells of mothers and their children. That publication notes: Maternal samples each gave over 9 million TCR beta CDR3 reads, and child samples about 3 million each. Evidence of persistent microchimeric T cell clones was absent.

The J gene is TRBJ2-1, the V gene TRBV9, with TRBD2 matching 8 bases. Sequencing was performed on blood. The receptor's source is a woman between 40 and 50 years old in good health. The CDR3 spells CASSLNSGATYNEQFF. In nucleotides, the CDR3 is TGTGCCAGCAGCTTAAATAGCGGGGCCACCTACAATGAGCAGTTCTTC.